The 15 T cell receptor beta chains presented below share a single source sample, sequenced in a study of Ad26.COV2.S vaccination and SARS-CoV-2 variants. Using immunoSEQ multiplex PCR, the repertoire was profiled, and TCRdb retains in-frame clones only, with some absent. The table records about 430,000 clones, 80% to 95% of them present only once. Described treatment: 15 to 20 received Ad26.COV2.S at low or high dose, single or two shots; about 5 received placebo; per-sample allocation not given. Vaccine and placebo recipients were sampled on day 63 after the first injection. Here the sequenced sample was peripheral blood, taken in a trial of Ad26.COV2.S vaccine versus placebo. The receptors were sampled from a person aged 18-65 years who received the Ad26.COV2.S COVID-19 vaccine or a placebo.

This clone occurred once. The V and J genes are TRBV27 and TRBJ2-7, with D unresolved. Germline CDR1 reads MNHEY; CDR2 reads SMNVEV (reference sequence). Trimming removed 3 bases from V and 3 bases from J, with 9 bases in between. This CDR3 comprises 13 residues. The CDR3 DNA reads as TGTGCCAGCAGTTTCTCAGCCCACTACGAGCAGTACTTC. Translation gives CASSFSAHYEQYF.

This chain uses TRBV18 with TRBJ2-6; TRBD2 matches 10 bases. The ends lost 0 bases at V and 0 bases at J; junction bases unmatched: 8. CDR3 length: 20 residues. Germline loops: CDR1 KGHSH, CDR2 LQKENI. Here the CDR3 reads CASSPPPRGLAASGANVLTF. The CDR3 DNA sequence: TGTGCCAGCTCACCACCGCCGCGAGGACTAGCGGCCTCTGGGGCCAACGTCCTGACTTTC.

This chain connects TRBV7-9 to TRBJ2-7, with TRBD1 matching 10 bases. The germline gives CDR1 SEHNR, CDR2 FQNEAQ (reference sequence). J lost 6 bases, V lost 6 bases, and 5 bases had no gene match. There are 13 residues in the CDR3. CDR3: CASRTGQGFEQYF. CDR3 DNA sequence: TGTGCCAGCAGGACGGGACAGGGGTTCGAGCAGTACTTC.

The chain combines TRBV5-5 with TRBJ2-7; 8 nucleotides line up with TRBD1. The CDR3 length is 14 residues. The V and J ends lost 5 bases and 2 bases, in that order; junction bases with no gene match: 6. The V gene's germline CDR1 is SGHKS and CDR2 YYEKEE (reference sequence). The CDR3 spells CASRGRDRPYEQYF. The CDR3 nucleotides are TGTGCCAGCAGGGGCCGGGACAGGCCCTACGAGCAGTACTTC.

This clone was seen more than once but under ten times. The chain carries TRBV14 and TRBJ1-6; D is unclear. This CDR3 contains 13 residues. CDR1 and CDR2 (germline): SGHDN, FVKESK. V lost 4 bases to trimming and J lost 10 bases, with 11 bases between them. Written as DNA, the CDR3 is TGTGCCAGCAGCCCTCATCCTGGATCACCCCTCCACTTT. Its translation is CASSPHPGSPLHF.

This clone was counted a single time. The chain recombines TRBV7-2 with TRBJ1-4, with D possibly matching TRBD1 (5 bases). This CDR3 spans 15 amino acids. Per germline, CDR1 SGHTA and CDR2 FQGNSA. Trimming stripped 2 bases from V and 5 bases from J, with 12 bases between. The chain's CDR3 is CASSLSPGLNEKLFF. CDR3 nucleotides: TGTGCCAGCAGCTTATCCCCGGGACTAAATGAAAAACTGTTTTTT.

V is TRBV7-8 and J is TRBJ2-5; TRBD2 agrees at 9 bases. Germline V gene data show CDR1 as SGHVS and CDR2 as FQNEAQ. The CDR3 loop spans 16 amino acids. With 5 bases clipped from V and 4 bases from J, the junction kept 11 bases outside the gene matches. This CDR3 is CASSPGWTSVRETQYF. The CDR3 DNA is TGTGCCAGCAGCCCAGGATGGACTAGCGTTAGAGAGACCCAGTACTTC.

V and J are TRBV28 and TRBJ2-7; weak D call: TRBD2 (5 bases). Germline V CDR1 and CDR2: MDHEN, SYDVKM. CDR3 size: 14 residues. The V and J ends lost 5 bases and 2 bases respectively, with 13 bases between them. The CDR3 coding sequence is TGTGCCAGCAGTCCGCCCCCGAGGGCCTACGAGCAGTACTTC. It encodes CASSPPPRAYEQYF.

This chain links TRBV5-1 with TRBJ2-1, with a weak D call TRBD1 (6 bases). The CDR3 totals 14 residues. The V gene lost 5 bases and the J gene lost 2 bases, with 11 bases spanning the gap. CDR1 and CDR2 from the germline V gene are SGHRS and YFSETQ. The CDR3 loop is CASSTQGAYNEQFF. Here the CDR3 DNA reads TGCGCCAGCAGTACACAGGGAGCCTACAATGAGCAGTTCTTC.

The genes are TRBV10-2 and TRBJ2-7, with 10 bases lining up with TRBD2. CDR3 length equals 13 residues. Germline loops: CDR1 WSHSY, CDR2 SAAADI. V shed 6 bases, J shed 6 bases, and the junction held 5 bases outside the gene matches. The chain's CDR3 is CASSLAGEFEQYF. In DNA, the CDR3 is TGCGCCAGCAGCCTAGCGGGAGAGTTCGAGCAGTACTTC.

This chain connects TRBV2 to TRBJ1-1; D gene unclear. CDR1 is SNHLY, CDR2 FYNNEI, per germline. V lost 4 bases, J lost 1 base, and 7 bases lay in between. The CDR3 length is 13 residues. The CDR3: CASSVNGNTEAFF. The CDR3 DNA sequence: TGTGCCAGCAGTGTGAATGGGAACACTGAAGCTTTCTTT.

The chain uses TRBV7-9 and TRBJ2-4; unclear D gene. The CDR3 totals 17 residues. From germline, CDR1 is SEHNR and CDR2 FQNEAQ (reference sequence). The germline V and J ends were trimmed by 5 bases and 0 bases, with 17 bases remaining between them. Here the CDR3 reads CASSPPPPILAKNIQYF. CDR3 DNA sequence: TGTGCCAGCAGCCCTCCCCCGCCTATATTAGCCAAAAACATTCAGTACTTC.

The chain is built from TRBV19 and TRBJ2-2; D remains unclear. Germline V gene sequence: CDR1 LNHDA, CDR2 SQIVND (reference sequence). V lost 4 bases and J lost 4, with 13 bases in between. This CDR3 region has 15 residues. CDR3 nucleotides: TGTGCCAGTAGTAAGACTGATAGAGGCACCGGGGAGCTGTTTTTT. Translation: CASSKTDRGTGELFF.

The chain links TRBV28 to TRBJ2-2; TRBD2 aligns across 15 bases. Germline loops: CDR1 MDHEN, CDR2 SYDVKM. V lost 6 bases, J lost 2 bases, and 13 bases stayed unmatched. The CDR3 has 20 residues. The CDR3 loop is CASSDPGTSGRIRNTGELFF. For the CDR3, the DNA is TGTGCCAGCAGCGACCCCGGGACTAGCGGGAGGATCCGCAACACCGGGGAGCTGTTTTTT.

The J gene is TRBJ2-1, the V gene TRBV11-2; 8 positions agree with TRBD2. V dropped 11 bases and J dropped 7; count of bases not matched to a gene: 7. The CDR3 sequence is 12 residues long. The germline V gene has CDR1 SGHAT and CDR2 FQNNGV. CDR3 nucleotides: TGTGCCTCGCTAGCGGGTAATAATGAGCAGTTCTTC. This translates into CASLAGNNEQFF. Using reference TRBV11-2 and TRBJ2-1 for the parts outside the CDR3, the full variable domain is EAGVAQSPRYKIIEKRQSVAFWCNPISGHATLYWYQQILGQGPKLLIQFQNNGVVDDSQLPKDRFSAERLKGVDSTLKIQPAKLEDSAVYLCASLAGNNEQFFGPGTRLTVL.